The 20 T cell receptor beta chains in this list originate from one sample, sequenced in a study of tumor-infiltrating lymphocytes in oesophageal squamous cell carcinoma. MiXCR, run by TCRdb on the PCR reads, gives a single entry per CDR3 protein. The sample carries around 19,000 distinct CDR3 sequences, 35% to 45% recorded once. The sequencing input was normal esophageal tissue next to the tumor. The receptors were gathered from a female donor with esophageal squamous cell carcinoma.

About this clonotype: A read error may be the cause here, since a much bigger clone is one base away. The V and J genes are TRBV14 and TRBJ1-2; 8 nucleotides line up with TRBD1. CDR1 and CDR2 from the germline V gene are SGHDN and FVKESK. The CDR3 sequence is 17 residues long. The CDR3 spells CASNQDRGQGFSRGYTF. CDR3 in DNA: TGTGCCAGCAACCAAGACCGCGGACAGGGCTTTTCACGAGGCTACACCTTC.

Turning to this clonotype: In this CDR3 the conserved last residue, phenylalanine or tryptophan, is missing, so a read error is likely. No DNA is shown, since the ends of the CDR3 on it are uncertain; the CDR3 is the one TCRdb lists. V gene TRBV4-2 combines with J gene TRBJ2-3; the D call TRBD1 from the table was never checked on the DNA. The CDR3 length equals 16 residues, ends included. The V gene's germline CDR1 is LGHNA and CDR2 YNFKEQ. Here the CDR3 reads CASSQDRDSYGYTFGS.

This clonotype turned up a few times. This chain connects TRBV12-3 or TRBV12-4 to TRBJ2-5, with TRBD1 identical over 9 bases. Judging by the DNA end, TRBJ1-2 fits better; the J call may be wrong. CDR3 length equals 13 residues. Here the CDR3 reads CASSLTGGRAYTF. The CDR3 DNA is TGTGCCAGCAGTCTGACAGGGGGTAGAGCCTACACCTTC.

This clonotype was observed at least ten times. This chain links TRBV11-2 with TRBJ2-2; no reliable D call. V was cut by 5 bases and J by 3 bases, with 4 bases left in between. CDR1 is SGHAT, CDR2 FQNNGV, per germline. The CDR3 covers 12 residues. The CDR3: CASSPYTGELFF. The DNA of the CDR3 is TGTGCCAGCAGCCCATACACCGGGGAGCTGTTTTTT.

This clonotype has just a few counts. CDR3 amino acids: CASSLGYVGNEQFF. CDR3 coding DNA: TGTGCCAGCAGCTTAGGCTACGTGGGGAATGAGCAGTTCTTC. The gene calls are TRBV7-8 and TRBJ2-1; D ambiguous. CDR1 is SGHVS and CDR2 is FQNEAQ in the germline V gene. V shed 1 base and J shed 7 bases, with 11 bases lying between them. CDR3 length equals 14 residues.

V usage is TRBV6-1 and J usage is TRBJ2-3; the D gene is possibly TRBD2 (5 bases). The J call is doubtful: the DNA matches TRBJ2-5 better. The length of the CDR3 is 14 residues. Germline CDR1 and CDR2: MNHNS and SASEGT. The CDR3 coding sequence is TGTGCCAGCAAGCGGATGCATACACAAGAGACCCAGTACTTC. Its translation is CASKRMHTQETQYF.

The count of this clonotype is one. This chain joins TRBV28 and TRBJ1-1; 7 bases fit TRBD1. From germline, CDR1 is MDHEN and CDR2 SYDVKM. The CDR3 contains 13 residues. V gave up 6 bases and J gave up 4 bases; unmatched junction bases: 5. This CDR3 reads CASRPRGSTEAFF. As DNA, the CDR3 is TGTGCCAGCAGGCCCAGGGGGAGCACTGAAGCTTTCTTT.

As regards this clonotype: As the CDR3 is not closed by the conserved phenylalanine or tryptophan, this likely results from a read error. This chain connects TRBV7-9 to TRBJ2-1; 7 nucleotides agree with TRBD2. The J segment lost 9 bases and the V segment lost 8 bases, leaving 13 bases of the junction unmatched. Germline CDR1 SEHNR, CDR2 FQNEAQ (reference sequence). The CDR3 covers 14 residues. For the CDR3, the DNA is TGTGCCAGCTCACTAGGGGAGGGATTAGGTGAGCAGTTCTTA. Translated: CASSLGEGLGEQFL.

The chain uses TRBV6-8 and TRBJ1-5; 8 bases agree with TRBD1. There are 15 residues in the CDR3. V shed 6 bases and J 5 bases; nucleotides not matched to a gene: 9. Germline loops: CDR1 MNHGY, CDR2 SAAAGT. The DNA of the CDR3 is TGTGCCAGCAGCGCAGGACAGGGCTGGTATCAGCCCCAGCATTTT. The encoded protein is CASSAGQGWYQPQHF.

V usage is TRBV7-6 and J usage is TRBJ2-7, with a tentative D call TRBD2 (5 bases). The last part of the DNA fits TRBJ2-5 better; the J call may be wrong. CDR3 length: 15 residues. Germline V CDR1 and CDR2: SGHVS, FNYEAQ. The CDR3 region has the DNA TGTGCCAGCAGCTCCGGGGTCTGGGTCCAAGAGACCCAGTACTTC. This sequence encodes CASSSGVWVQETQYF.

This clonotype was seen a few times. The chain links TRBV30 to TRBJ2-1; 7 bases are shared with TRBD1. The CDR3 length is 16 residues. Per germline, CDR1 GTSNPN and CDR2 SVGIG (reference sequence). V was clipped by 0 bases and J by 6 bases; unmatched bases: 11. For the CDR3, the DNA is TGTGCCTGGAGTGTAAAGGGACAGTTTTCCCTCAATGAGCAGTTCTTC. The encoded protein is CAWSVKGQFSLNEQFF.

This clonotype was seen a single time. The CDR3 here is CASSPQGQGTDTQYF. The CDR3 DNA reads TGTGCCAGCAGCCCGCAGGGACAGGGCACAGATACGCAGTATTTT. The chain combines TRBV7-3 with TRBJ2-3; 8 bases are shared with TRBD1. CDR3 length: 15 amino acids. Germline V lookup: CDR1 SGHTA, CDR2 FQGTGA. Trimming removed 5 bases from V and 1 base from J; junction bases left unmatched: 5.

This clonotype came up many times. The rearrangement links TRBV5-8 to TRBJ2-7, with 9 bases that match TRBD1. The CDR3 loop spans 15 amino acids. CDR1 and CDR2 from the germline V gene are SGHTS and YDEGEE. V lost 3 bases to trimming and J lost 3 bases; unmatched junction nucleotides: 7. The CDR3 DNA sequence: TGTGCCAGCAGCTCCGTCCGGGGACAGGGCTACGAGCAGTACTTC. It specifies CASSSVRGQGYEQYF.

On this clonotype: A much larger clonotype is one base distant, so this may be a read error. The rearrangement links TRBV6-1 to TRBJ2-3; 10 bases are shared with TRBD2. The better agreement between TRBJ2-7 and the DNA end casts doubt on the J call. There are 14 residues in the CDR3. Germline CDR1 and CDR2: MNHNS and SASEGT. The CDR3 DNA reads TGTGCCAGCAGGGGACTAGCGCGGTACAATGAGCAGTACTTC. This encodes CASRGLARYNEQYF.

This clonotype was counted only a few times. With a much larger clone just one base away, this may be a read error. V usage is TRBV27 and J usage is TRBJ2-7, with 7 bases that match TRBD1. Germline V CDR1 and CDR2: MNHEY, SMNVEV (reference sequence). The ends lost 6 bases at V and 7 bases at J; junction bases unmatched: 15. This CDR3 spans 15 amino acids. CDR3 sequence reads: CASSSYRDSYNEQYF. CDR3 in DNA: TGTGCCAGCAGCTCATACCGGGACAGTTACAATGAGCAGTACTTC.

Remarks on this clonotype: This may be a read error: a much more frequent sequence differs by one nucleotide. The chain joins TRBV18 to TRBJ2-3; 15 bases line up with TRBD2. The DNA end is more similar to TRBJ2-7, so the J call may be wrong. The germline CDR1 and CDR2 sequences are KGHSH and LQKENI. The CDR3 contains 17 residues. CDR3: CASSPPGLAGGNNEQYF. Written as DNA, the CDR3 is TGTGCCAGCTCACCACCGGGACTAGCGGGGGGAAACAATGAGCAGTACTTC.

This clonotype showed up just once. The chain couples TRBV6-8 to TRBJ1-4; D may be TRBD1 (6 bases). The DNA end lines up better with TRBJ2-2; the J call may be wrong. Germline values: CDR1 MNHGY, CDR2 SAAAGT. CDR3 size: 14 residues. CDR3 sequence: CASSYGTGTGELFF. CDR3 coding DNA: TGTGCCAGCAGTTACGGAACAGGGACCGGGGAGCTGTTTTTT.

V and J are TRBV4-3 and TRBJ2-1; possible D gene TRBD2, 6 bases. Near its end, the DNA agrees better with TRBJ2-7, so the J call may be wrong. Germline CDR1 reads LGHNA; CDR2 reads YSLEER. This CDR3 has 14 amino acids. As DNA, the CDR3 is TGCGCCAGCAGCCAGGTTCGTTGGGGAGGCGAGCAGTACTTC. This codes for CASSQVRWGGEQYF.

A remark on this clonotype: No conserved phenylalanine or tryptophan ends this CDR3, so it is likely a read error. The DNA is omitted, as the CDR3 cannot be located on it reliably, and the CDR3 follows TCRdb's listing. The gene calls are TRBV7-6 and TRBJ2-7. The germline CDR1 and CDR2 sequences are SGHVS and FNYEAQ. With termini counted, the CDR3 has 14 amino acids. This chain's CDR3 is CASSPDGHGYTFGS.

Comment on this clonotype: An end of the junction does not agree with germline; a read error may underlie this. This sequence joins TRBV7-8 and TRBJ2-7, with D hard to call. CDR1 and CDR2 (germline): SGHVS, FQNEAQ. The CDR3 length is 14 residues. CDR3 amino acids: CASSPRLASYEQYF. The CDR3 coding sequence is TGTGCCAGCAGCCCGAGGCTGGCGTCCTACGAGCAGTACTTT.